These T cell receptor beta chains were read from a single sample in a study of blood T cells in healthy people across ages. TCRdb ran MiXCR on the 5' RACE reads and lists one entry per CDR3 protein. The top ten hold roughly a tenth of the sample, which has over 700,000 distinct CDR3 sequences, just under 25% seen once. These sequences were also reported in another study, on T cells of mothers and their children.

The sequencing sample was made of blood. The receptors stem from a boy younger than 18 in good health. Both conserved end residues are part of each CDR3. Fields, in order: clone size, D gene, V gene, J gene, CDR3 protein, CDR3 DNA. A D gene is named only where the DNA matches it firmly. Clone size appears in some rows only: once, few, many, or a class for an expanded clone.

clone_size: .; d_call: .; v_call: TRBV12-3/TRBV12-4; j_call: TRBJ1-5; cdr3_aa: CASRASNQPQHF; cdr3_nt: TGTGCCAGCAGGGCGAGCAATCAGCCCCAGCATTTT
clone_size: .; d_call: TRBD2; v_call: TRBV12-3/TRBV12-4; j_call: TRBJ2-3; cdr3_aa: CASSFEGLAGGRTDTQYF; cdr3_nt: TGTGCCAGCAGTTTCGAAGGACTAGCGGGGGGGCGGACAGATACGCAATATTTT
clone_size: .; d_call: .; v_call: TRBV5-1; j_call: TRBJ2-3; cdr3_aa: CASSLVGGGGEDTQYF; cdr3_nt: TGCGCCAGCAGCTTGGTAGGTGGGGGCGGAGAAGATACGCAGTATTTT
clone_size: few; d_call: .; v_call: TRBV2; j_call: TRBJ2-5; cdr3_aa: CASSGQNMYQETQYF; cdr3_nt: TGTGCCAGCAGTGGCCAGAACATGTACCAAGAGACCCAGTACTTC
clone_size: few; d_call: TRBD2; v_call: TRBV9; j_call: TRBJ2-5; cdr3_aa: CASSVGSSGGLETQYF; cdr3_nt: TGTGCCAGCAGCGTCGGGTCTAGCGGGGGACTAGAGACCCAGTACTTC
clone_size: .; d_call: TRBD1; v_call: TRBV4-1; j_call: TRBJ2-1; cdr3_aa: CASSSLQGAEGKEQFF; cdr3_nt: TGCGCCAGCAGCTCTTTACAGGGGGCTGAGGGGAAGGAGCAGTTCTTC
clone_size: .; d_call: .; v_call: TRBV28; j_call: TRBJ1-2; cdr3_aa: CASNDPRDNYGYTF; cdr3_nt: TGTGCCAGCAACGACCCGCGGGACAACTATGGCTACACCTTC
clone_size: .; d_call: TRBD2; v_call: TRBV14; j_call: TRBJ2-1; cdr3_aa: CASSQGTSGRDEQFF; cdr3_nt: TGTGCCAGCAGCCAAGGGACTAGCGGGAGAGATGAGCAGTTCTTC
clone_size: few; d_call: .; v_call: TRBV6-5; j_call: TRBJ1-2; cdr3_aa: CASSSLPTGAGDGYTF; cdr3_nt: TGTGCCAGCAGCTCCCTCCCTACCGGGGCCGGGGATGGCTACACCTTC
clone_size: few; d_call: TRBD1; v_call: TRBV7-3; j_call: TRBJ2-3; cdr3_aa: CASSPSPDRGIDTQYF; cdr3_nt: TGTGCCAGCAGCCCCTCCCCGGACAGGGGTATAGATACGCAGTATTTT